This TCR beta chain came from a study of Ad26.COV2.S vaccination and SARS-CoV-2 variants. Overall study: The donor participated in the COV1001 trial, in its Ad26.COV2.S arm. Study results and limitations: Spike-specific CD8+ and CD4+ T cell responses reportedly showed substantial breadth after vaccination.

As for treatment: over 15 received Ad26.COV2.S at low or high dose, single or two shots; 5 received placebo; per-sample allocation not given. After the first vaccine or placebo injection, samples were drawn on day 63. This Boston cohort included adults aged 18-55 years. TCRdb keeps only in-frame clones here, not all; method: immunoSEQ multiplex PCR. Of some 350,000 clones listed, roughly 90% are singletons. In regard to this clone: Its antigen is unknown.

The length of the CDR3 is 15 residues. V gave up 3 bases and J gave up 6 bases; unmatched junction bases: 9. CDR1 and CDR2 (germline): SGHTA, FQGNSA. This sequence originates from a person between 18 and 65 years old who received the Ad26.COV2.S COVID-19 vaccine or a placebo. The material sequenced was peripheral blood, taken in a trial of Ad26.COV2.S vaccine versus placebo. The rearrangement links TRBV7-2 to TRBJ1-2, with 8 bases fitting TRBD1. The CDR3 coding sequence is TGTGCCAGCAGCTTTGGACCGACAGGGGAAAATGGCTACACCTTC. The encoded protein is CASSFGPTGENGYTF. Full variable domain (rest looked up from reference TRBV7-2 and TRBJ1-2): GAGVSQSPSNKVTEKGKDVELRCDPISGHTALYWYRQSLGQGLEFLIYFQGNSAPDKSGLPSDRFSAERTGGSVSTLTIQRTQQEDSAVYLCASSFGPTGENGYTFGSGTRLTVV.